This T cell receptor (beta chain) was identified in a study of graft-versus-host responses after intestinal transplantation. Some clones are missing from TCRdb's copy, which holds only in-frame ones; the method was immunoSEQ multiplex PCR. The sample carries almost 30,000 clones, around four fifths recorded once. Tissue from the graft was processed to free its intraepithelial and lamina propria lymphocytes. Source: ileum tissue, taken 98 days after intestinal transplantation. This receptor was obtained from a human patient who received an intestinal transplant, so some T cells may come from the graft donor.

The CDR3 bases are TGTGCCAGCAGCTCAAAATCGGGGGGCAGGGGCACAGATACGCAGTATTTT. It encodes CASSSKSGGRGTDTQYF. The chain carries TRBV7-9 and TRBJ2-3; D possibly corresponds to TRBD2 (7 bases). V gave up 4 bases and J gave up 1 base, with 18 bases separating them. Per the germline V gene, CDR1 is SEHNR and CDR2 is FQNEAQ (reference sequence). CDR3 length equals 17 residues.